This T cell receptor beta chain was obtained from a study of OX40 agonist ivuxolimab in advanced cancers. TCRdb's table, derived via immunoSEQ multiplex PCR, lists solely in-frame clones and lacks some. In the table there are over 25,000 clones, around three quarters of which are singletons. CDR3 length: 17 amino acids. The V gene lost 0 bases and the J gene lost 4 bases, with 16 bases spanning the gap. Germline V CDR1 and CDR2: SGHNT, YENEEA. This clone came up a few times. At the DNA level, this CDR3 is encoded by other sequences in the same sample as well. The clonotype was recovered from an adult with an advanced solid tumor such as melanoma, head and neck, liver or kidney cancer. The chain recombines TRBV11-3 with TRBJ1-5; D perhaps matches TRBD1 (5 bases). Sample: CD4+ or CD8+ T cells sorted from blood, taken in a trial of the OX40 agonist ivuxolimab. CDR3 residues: CASSLEVFGGKNQPQHF. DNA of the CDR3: TGTGCCAGCAGCTTAGAGGTATTCGGGGGGAAAAATCAGCCCCAGCATTTT.